A single sample is the source of the 29 T cell receptor beta chains below, sequenced in a study of response to subunit inactivated influenza vaccine. TCRdb re-called the RT-PCR reads with MiXCR, one entry per CDR3 protein. The sample lists approximately 490,000 distinct CDR3 sequences, approximately 7.7% seen once, with under 15% in the top ten. The specimen comprised PBMCs from blood, sampled around 25 months after vaccination. Every receptor here comes from a man in his fifties or sixties who received an inactivated influenza vaccine.

This clonotype has only a few counts. The rearrangement joins TRBV28 to TRBJ1-2, with unresolved D. V was pared by 2 bases and J by 4 bases, with 11 bases between. The CDR3 is made up of 14 amino acids. CDR1 is MDHEN, CDR2 SYDVKM, per germline. This CDR3 is CASSLRVTAYGYTF. CDR3 bases: TGTGCCAGCAGTTTACGGGTGACGGCCTATGGCTACACCTTC.

The rearrangement uses TRBV7-2 and TRBJ1-2, with 7 bases matching TRBD1. The J segment lost 4 bases and the V segment lost 3 bases, leaving 5 bases of the junction unmatched. The CDR3 is 14 residues long. CDR1 is SGHTA, CDR2 FQGNSA, per germline. DNA of the CDR3: TGTGCCAGCAGCTTCATGGACAGGAGCTATGGCTACACCTTC. Amino acids: CASSFMDRSYGYTF.

At least ten counts were recorded for this clonotype. The chain has TRBV7-9 and TRBJ2-5, with 8 positions matching TRBD1. Germline lookup yields CDR1 SEHNR and CDR2 FQNEAQ (reference sequence). The CDR3 runs to 15 residues. The junction had 5 bases not matched to a gene; V was cut back by 1 base and J by 4 bases. In DNA, the CDR3 is TGTGCCAGCAGCTTAGGAGTCAGGGGGCGAGAGACCCAGTACTTC. The encoded protein is CASSLGVRGRETQYF.

This clonotype was counted many times. The CDR3 sequence is CASSQVERLARYQETQYF. The CDR3 nucleotides are TGTGCCAGCAGCCAAGTCGAGCGACTAGCTCGGTACCAAGAGACCCAGTACTTC. This chain connects TRBV11-1 to TRBJ2-5; 7 bases fit TRBD2. V shed 5 bases and J 0 bases; nucleotides not matched to a gene: 15. This CDR3 region has 18 residues. The germline CDR1 and CDR2 sequences are SGHAT and FQDESV (reference sequence).

The chain carries TRBV7-2 and TRBJ2-5, with D perhaps matching TRBD2 (7 bases). CDR1 and CDR2 from the germline V gene are SGHTA and FQGNSA. Trimming shortened V by 3 bases and J by 2 bases, and 13 bases separated the two germline ends. The CDR3 is 15 residues long. The CDR3 region is CASSFGGLSQETQYF. The CDR3 DNA reads TGTGCCAGCAGCTTCGGGGGGCTGTCTCAAGAGACCCAGTACTTC.

In this sample, this clonotype turned up a few times. The chain links TRBV12-3 or TRBV12-4 to TRBJ1-1; D is unclear. The length of the CDR3 is 14 residues. V was pared by 5 bases and J by 3 bases, with 13 bases between. The CDR3 sequence is CASSPHGRDTEAFF. The CDR3, as DNA: TGTGCCAGCAGTCCTCATGGAAGGGACACTGAAGCTTTCTTT.

This clonotype was detected ten times or more. This CDR3 is CASSAGGASNEQFF. CDR3 sequence (DNA): TGTGCCAGCAGTGCAGGGGGCGCGAGTAATGAGCAGTTCTTC. V is TRBV9 and J is TRBJ2-1, with TRBD1 matching 8 bases. Germline CDR1 and CDR2: SGDLS and YYNGEE. The V and J ends lost 5 bases and 7 bases, in that order; junction bases with no gene match: 8. The CDR3 is made up of 14 amino acids.

This clonotype was recorded many times. The chain uses TRBV7-2 and TRBJ2-4, with D possibly matching TRBD2 (7 bases). The germline V and J ends were trimmed by 8 bases and 3 bases, with 11 bases remaining between them. CDR3 length: 13 amino acids. Germline loops: CDR1 SGHTA, CDR2 FQGNSA. The CDR3 loop is CASRGAVKNIQYF. The CDR3 DNA reads TGTGCCAGCCGGGGGGCCGTCAAAAACATTCAGTACTTC.

CDR3 loop: CASSLAQASQETQYF. The CDR3 region has the DNA TGCGCCAGCAGCTTGGCACAAGCGTCCCAAGAGACCCAGTACTTC. The genes are TRBV5-1 and TRBJ2-5; no clear D gene. Germline assignment: CDR1 SGHRS and CDR2 YFSETQ. Trimming cost V 0 bases and J 1 base, with 10 bases left between them. The CDR3 length is 15 residues.

This chain uses TRBV3-1 with TRBJ2-1; 15 bases map to TRBD2. The V gene's germline CDR1 is LGHDT and CDR2 YNNKEL (reference sequence). This CDR3 has 16 amino acids. The V segment lost 6 bases and the J segment 11 bases; nucleotides outside the gene matches: 11. In nucleotides, the CDR3 is TGTGCCAGCAGACAGCAAGGGACTAGCGGGAGGAGCAAGCAGTTCTTC. Amino acids: CASRQQGTSGRSKQFF.

There are a few counts of this clonotype. The rearrangement links TRBV12-3 or TRBV12-4 to TRBJ2-7, with D uncertain. The V end was cut by 6 bases, the J end by 9 bases, with 24 bases between. This CDR3 contains 15 residues. For the CDR3, the DNA is TGTGCCAGCAGCCCTTTTTCAGCCTTACGAGCAGGGCAGTACTTC. Translated, it gives CASSPFSALRAGQYF.

As to this clonotype: Its ends do not fully match the called genes, so a read error is possible. The chain is built from TRBV6-4 and TRBJ2-1; 7 nucleotides agree with TRBD2. This CDR3 contains 15 residues. Germline CDR1 is MRHNA and CDR2 is SNTAGT. CDR3 bases: TGTGCCAGCAGTGCTGTCGGGGGGTCCTTCAATGAGCAGTTCTTC. It specifies CASSAVGGSFNEQFF.

This clonotype was observed a handful of times. The chain links TRBV7-9 to TRBJ2-6; 7 nucleotides align to TRBD2. Looked up from germline, CDR1 is SEHNR and CDR2 is FQNEAQ (reference sequence). Germline trimming cut 5 bases from V and 2 bases from J; bases unmatched to any gene: 6. This CDR3 is built from 16 residues. CDR3 sequence reads: CASSIPAGTGANVLTF. CDR3 in DNA: TGTGCCAGCAGCATCCCAGCGGGGACTGGGGCCAACGTCCTGACTTTC.

The table lists this clonotype with a few counts. This chain links TRBV6-5 with TRBJ2-7; TRBD1 aligns across 8 bases. This CDR3 is 11 amino acids long. The V segment lost 7 bases and the J segment 5 bases; nucleotides outside the gene matches: 1. Germline V CDR1 and CDR2: MNHEY, SVGAGI. The CDR3 sequence: CASTQGDEQYF. For the CDR3, the DNA is TGTGCCAGCACACAGGGGGACGAGCAGTACTTC.

This clonotype was detected many times. The chain recombines TRBV7-2 with TRBJ1-2; maybe TRBD1 (5 bases). Looked up from germline, CDR1 is SGHTA and CDR2 is FQGNSA. Between the trimmed V and J ends, which lost 5 bases and 8 bases, there was a span of 12 bases. The CDR3 totals 12 residues. CDR3 in amino acids: CASSHTGEGYTF. The DNA for the CDR3 is TGTGCCAGCAGCCATACAGGTGAAGGCTACACCTTC. The variable domain in full, with the rest retrieved from reference TRBV7-2 and TRBJ1-2, is GAGVSQSPSNKVTEKGKDVELRCDPISGHTALYWYRQSLGQGLEFLIYFQGNSAPDKSGLPSDRFSAERTGGSVSTLTIQRTQQEDSAVYLCASSHTGEGYTFGSGTRLTVV.

This clonotype was seen a few times. The V and J genes are TRBV5-1 and TRBJ2-5; D tentatively reads TRBD1 or TRBD2 (5 bases each). The germline V gene has CDR1 SGHRS and CDR2 YFSETQ. The ends were cut back, 2 bases at V and 1 base at J, with 9 bases in the middle. This CDR3 has 14 residues. CDR3 loop: CASSLYGTQETQYF. The CDR3 coding sequence is TGCGCCAGCAGCTTATACGGGACCCAAGAGACCCAGTACTTC.

Ten or more counts support this clonotype. CDR3 nucleotides: TGCAGTGCTAGAGGTTTAGCGGGACGCAATGAGCAGTTCTTC. Amino acids: CSARGLAGRNEQFF. V is TRBV20-1 and J is TRBJ2-1; 8 nucleotides align to TRBD2. There are 14 residues in the CDR3. CDR1 is DFQATT and CDR2 is SNEGSKA in the germline V gene (reference sequence). V lost 1 base, J lost 6 bases, and 5 bases stayed unmatched.

This clonotype was counted many times. The chain couples TRBV29-1 to TRBJ1-1, with 7 positions matching TRBD1. The CDR3 is made up of 13 amino acids. From germline, CDR1 is SQVTM and CDR2 ANQGSEA. With 7 bases clipped from V and 0 bases from J, the junction kept 5 bases outside the gene matches. The CDR3 nucleotides read TGCAGCGCTACGGGACAGATGAACACTGAAGCTTTCTTT. It specifies CSATGQMNTEAFF.

The chain carries TRBV12-3 or TRBV12-4 and TRBJ2-5; D is perhaps TRBD1 (6 bases). The CDR3 sequence is 16 residues long. The V and J ends lost 6 bases and 5 bases respectively, with 22 bases between them. CDR3 in amino acids: CASSPGVGFSRETQYF. CDR3 coding DNA: TGTGCCAGCAGCCCAGGGGTGGGCTTTTCCCGGGAGACCCAGTACTTC.

CDR3 sequence: CAWSSRTSGGREQFF. The CDR3 DNA follows: TGTGCCTGGAGTTCACGGACTAGCGGGGGTAGAGAGCAGTTCTTC. This chain uses TRBV30 with TRBJ2-1, with 13 bases lining up with TRBD2. This CDR3 spans 15 amino acids. Trimming removed 2 bases from V and 10 bases from J; junction bases left unmatched: 8. Germline-derived CDR1 and CDR2 are GTSNPN and SVGIG (reference sequence).

The chain has TRBV24-1 and TRBJ2-2, with D maybe TRBD1 (5 bases). CDR1 is KGHDR, CDR2 SFDVKD, per germline. The germline V and J ends were trimmed by 5 bases and 4 bases, with 10 bases remaining between them. The CDR3 is made up of 14 amino acids. CDR3 amino acids: CATSGGQVTGELFF. The CDR3 region has the DNA TGTGCCACCAGTGGGGGCCAGGTCACCGGGGAGCTGTTTTTT.

V usage is TRBV14 and J usage is TRBJ2-5; the D gene is possibly TRBD2 (7 bases). The CDR3 has 14 residues. CDR1 is SGHDN and CDR2 is FVKESK in the germline V gene. V was trimmed by 5 bases and J by 1 base, leaving 11 bases between them. CDR3 DNA: TGTGCCAGCAGCGGGCGGGGGCTCCAAGAGACCCAGTACTTC. Translated, it gives CASSGRGLQETQYF.

The chain links TRBV29-1 to TRBJ2-7; D assignment may be TRBD1 or TRBD2 (5 bases each). CDR3 length equals 14 residues. The ends were cut back, 7 bases at V and 5 bases at J, with 21 bases in the middle. Germline assignment: CDR1 SQVTM and CDR2 ANQGSEA. In DNA, the CDR3 is TGCAGCGCCTCGCTAGGGGCAGGAGGTCACGAGCAGTACTTC. Amino acid sequence: CSASLGAGGHEQYF.

This clonotype occurred a few times. As DNA, the CDR3 is TGCAGTGCCGGGTCTGCGGGAGGTGGAGAGACCCAGTACTTC. Its protein product is CSAGSAGGGETQYF. The gene calls are TRBV20-1 and TRBJ2-5, with 8 bases identical to TRBD2. Losses at the gene ends were 6 bases for V and 4 bases for J; bases not matched to a gene: 10. The CDR3 is 14 residues long. Germline loops: CDR1 DFQATT, CDR2 SNEGSKA (reference sequence).

The genes are TRBV6-2 or TRBV6-3 and TRBJ2-1; tentatively, D is TRBD1 or TRBD2 (5 bases each). V lost 2 bases, J lost 5 bases, and 10 bases lay in between. This CDR3 spans 14 amino acids. Per germline, CDR1 MNHEY and CDR2 SVGEGT. In DNA, the CDR3 is TGTGCCAGCAGTTACGGGGGAATGGACAATGAGCAGTTCTTC. Translation gives CASSYGGMDNEQFF.

The chain recombines TRBV5-1 with TRBJ2-2, with D tentatively TRBD1 (6 bases). Germline CDR1 and CDR2: SGHRS and YFSETQ. Trimming stripped 2 bases from V and 1 base from J, with 24 bases between. The CDR3 runs to 20 residues. The CDR3 spells CASSFRTEVGTALNTGELFF. In DNA form, the CDR3 reads TGCGCCAGCAGCTTCAGGACAGAGGTTGGCACGGCTTTGAACACCGGGGAGCTGTTTTTT.

This clonotype was observed a handful of times. For the CDR3, the DNA is TGTGCCAGCAGCTCCGGGACTCCCATACTTGAGCAGTTCTTC. Amino acids: CASSSGTPILEQFF. The V gene is TRBV7-9, the J gene TRBJ2-1; tentatively, D is TRBD2 (6 bases). V lost 4 bases and J lost 9, with 16 bases in between. CDR1 SEHNR and CDR2 FQNEAQ come from the germline V gene (reference sequence). There are 14 residues in the CDR3.

In its sample, this clonotype was seen a few times. The rearrangement joins TRBV7-9 to TRBJ1-4; a possible D gene is TRBD1 (6 bases). CDR3 size: 13 residues. Deletions cut 5 bases from V and 8 bases from J, with 12 bases between. Germline CDR1 is SEHNR and CDR2 is FQNEAQ (reference sequence). The CDR3 DNA is TGTGCCAGCAGCCTACAGGGTTGGGAAAAACTGTTTTTT. Translated, it gives CASSLQGWEKLFF.

This clonotype was observed many times. This chain joins TRBV12-3 or TRBV12-4 and TRBJ2-3; 7 nucleotides agree with TRBD2. V lost 0 bases to trimming and J lost 4 bases; unmatched junction nucleotides: 13. The CDR3 is made up of 18 amino acids. This CDR3 is CASSLASWGGWSSDTQYF. The CDR3 DNA reads TGTGCCAGCAGTTTAGCGTCCTGGGGGGGGTGGTCTTCAGATACGCAGTATTTT.